This T cell receptor (beta chain) was retrieved from a study of T-cell memory formation after mild COVID-19. Study-level information: TCR clustering was largely donor specific.

TCRdb re-derived calls from the 5' RACE reads in MiXCR, one entry per CDR3 protein. In the table there are about 470,000 distinct CDR3 sequences, about 23% of which are singletons. The CDR3 covers 14 residues. Trimming removed 0 bases at V and 4 bases at J, with 9 bases between. Germline V gene data show CDR1 as SGDLS and CDR2 as YYNGEE. Sequencing used PBMCs or a T cell subset sorted from them (not recorded which). The clonotype originates from an adult woman who had mild COVID-19 (a few samples of this study predate the infection). Cell type and time point are not known. This chain links TRBV9 with TRBJ2-3; the D is unclear. The CDR3 loop is CASSVDQAADTQYF. Written as DNA, the CDR3 is TGTGCCAGCAGCGTAGATCAGGCGGCAGATACGCAGTATTTT.